The present T cell receptor (beta chain) was sequenced within a study of CD8+CD57+ T cells in acquired aplastic anemia. This clonotype was recorded at least ten times. Trimming took 6 bases from V and 3 from J; bases not matched to a gene: 9. The germline gives CDR1 DFQATT, CDR2 SNEGSKA (reference sequence). CDR3 length equals 14 residues. CDR3 and TCR beta VDJ profiling relied on genomic DNA as the template. TCRdb ran MiXCR on the reads and lists one entry per CDR3 protein. The sample contains some 210,000 distinct CDR3 sequences, approximately 60% of which appear only once. V gene TRBV20-1 combines with J gene TRBJ2-7; 9 bases are a match to TRBD2. Material: sorted CD4+, CD8+, or CD8+CD57+ T cells (not recorded which) from PBMCs. The sequence derives from a human donor in good health. The CDR3 nucleotides read TGCAGTGCCGAAATAGCGGGAGCTAACTACGAGCAGTACTTC. Protein: CSAEIAGANYEQYF.